The 26 T cell receptor beta chains presented below share a single source sample, sequenced in a study of long-term antiretroviral therapy in people with HIV. It was version v3.0 of the immunoSEQ assay that was run at survey level. The repertoire was sequenced with immunoSEQ multiplex PCR; TCRdb's copy has only in-frame clones and lacks some. The sample includes 40,000 or so clones, 86% of them seen just once. Specimen: unsorted PBMCs, collected just before starting antiretroviral therapy. These receptors originate from a woman aged 18-29 years with HIV.

V gene TRBV7-2 combines with J gene TRBJ2-7; D is undetermined. Trimming stripped 3 bases from V and 6 bases from J, with 12 bases between. CDR3 length: 13 residues. In germline, CDR1 is SGHTA, CDR2 FQGNSA. The CDR3 DNA reads as TGTGCCAGCAGCTTCCGATTGGAGCTCGAGCAGTACTTC. This gives the protein CASSFRLELEQYF.

CDR3 protein: CASSPSIRTDTQYF. In DNA, the CDR3 is TGTGCCAGCAGCCCAAGCATCCGCACAGATACGCAGTATTTT. V usage is TRBV9 and J usage is TRBJ2-3; no firm D call. Germline V CDR1 and CDR2: SGDLS, YYNGEE. The CDR3 length is 14 residues. Trimming pared 4 bases from V and 1 base from J, leaving 10 bases between.

V usage is TRBV11-2 and J usage is TRBJ2-7; TRBD2 matches 10 bases. CDR1 is SGHAT and CDR2 is FQNNGV in the germline V gene. The length of the CDR3 is 16 residues. V shed 4 bases, J shed 1 base, and the junction held 7 bases outside the gene matches. In DNA, the CDR3 is TGTGCCAGCAGCTCCCGGACTAGCGGATCTTCCTACGAGCAGTACTTC. It is translated as CASSSRTSGSSYEQYF.

The rearrangement uses TRBV7-9 and TRBJ2-2, with TRBD2 identical over 9 bases. The germline V gene encodes CDR1 SEHNR and CDR2 FQNEAQ (reference sequence). CDR3 length equals 16 residues. V shed 5 bases, J shed 4 bases, and the junction held 8 bases outside the gene matches. CDR3 DNA: TGTGCCAGCAGCCAACGACTAGCGGTTCGCACCGGGGAGCTGTTTTTT. Encoded protein: CASSQRLAVRTGELFF.

CDR3: CASSIGGARVTGANVLTF. In DNA, the CDR3 is TGTGCCAGTAGTATTGGAGGGGCCAGGGTGACTGGGGCCAACGTCCTGACTTTC. V is TRBV19 and J is TRBJ2-6; the D gene is possibly TRBD2 (6 bases). This CDR3 is built from 18 residues. Germline CDR1 and CDR2: LNHDA and SQIVND (reference sequence). With 3 bases removed from V and 2 bases from J, the gap between germline ends came to 17 bases.

This chain uses TRBV28 with TRBJ2-7; 11 bases fit TRBD2. The CDR3 covers 14 residues. The V gene end was trimmed by 6 bases and the J gene end by 2 bases; junction bases not matched to a gene: 3. Germline V lookup: CDR1 MDHEN, CDR2 SYDVKM. CDR3 in amino acids: CASRPGLAAYEQYF. DNA of the CDR3: TGTGCCAGCAGGCCGGGACTAGCGGCCTACGAGCAGTACTTC.

This clone occurred a few times. The chain links TRBV7-2 to TRBJ2-7; 9 bases fit TRBD1. Per the germline V gene, CDR1 is SGHTA and CDR2 is FQGNSA. The trim removed 1 base at V and 3 bases at J, leaving 4 bases unmatched. The CDR3 consists of 15 residues. The CDR3 sequence is CASSLGTGGGYEQYF. The DNA for the CDR3 is TGTGCCAGCAGCTTAGGAACAGGGGGCGGCTACGAGCAGTACTTC.

J is TRBJ1-2 and V is TRBV25-1, with 8 bases aligning to TRBD1. V lost 3 bases, J lost 7 bases, and 10 bases stayed unmatched. Germline CDR1 and CDR2: MGHDK and SYGVNS. The CDR3 extends over 15 amino acids. The CDR3 DNA reads TGTGCCAGCAGTGAGCCGGACAGGGAGGGCCTTGGCTACACCTTC. Residues: CASSEPDREGLGYTF.

The CDR3 DNA sequence: TGCGCCAGCAGTCGGTCCAGGAGGCTCAAGAACACTGAAGCTTTCTTT. Encoded protein: CASSRSRRLKNTEAFF. The chain carries TRBV23-1 and TRBJ1-1; D uncertain. TRBV23-1 is an ORF; its function is uncertain. Trimming removed 4 bases from V and 1 base from J, with 16 bases in between. CDR3 length equals 16 residues.

This sequence joins TRBV7-9 and TRBJ1-5, with 7 positions matching TRBD1. Germline V gene sequence: CDR1 SEHNR, CDR2 FQNEAQ (reference sequence). V lost 3 bases to trimming and J lost 8 bases; unmatched junction nucleotides: 4. The CDR3 extends over 13 amino acids. CDR3 coding DNA: TGTGCCAGCAGCTTTGACAGGGACGAGCCCCAGCATTTT. This translates into CASSFDRDEPQHF.

With regard to this clone: The sample contains more than one DNA sequence encoding this CDR3. The V gene is TRBV9, the J gene TRBJ2-7, with 7 bases fitting TRBD2. Trimming took 0 bases from V and 1 from J; bases not matched to a gene: 4. The CDR3 sequence is 15 residues long. Germline V gene data show CDR1 as SGDLS and CDR2 as YYNGEE. As DNA, the CDR3 is TGTGCCAGCAGCGTAGAGGAGGGAGGGTCCTACGAGCAGTACTTC. It yields the protein CASSVEEGGSYEQYF.

The genes are TRBV7-6 and TRBJ1-1, with D unclear. The germline V and J ends were trimmed by 5 bases and 0 bases, with 19 bases remaining between them. The CDR3 has 17 residues. The germline V gene has CDR1 SGHVS and CDR2 FNYEAQ. CDR3 DNA sequence: TGTGCCAGCAGCGAGAGACGGGCAGGAGGTGTGAACACTGAAGCTTTCTTT. The encoded protein is CASSERRAGGVNTEAFF.

This chain links TRBV6-5 with TRBJ2-2; TRBD2 aligns across 9 bases. V was clipped by 4 bases and J by 5 bases; unmatched bases: 2. From germline, CDR1 is MNHEY and CDR2 SVGAGI. The CDR3 extends over 14 amino acids. In DNA form, the CDR3 reads TGTGCCAGCAGTTTAGCGGGAGATACCGGGGAGCTGTTTTTT. Translation: CASSLAGDTGELFF.

This sequence joins TRBV2 and TRBJ2-5, with D hard to call. CDR1 SNHLY and CDR2 FYNNEI come from the germline V gene. V was shortened by 7 bases and J by 5 bases, with 11 bases between the two germline ends. The CDR3 covers 12 residues. CDR3 DNA sequence: TGTGCCAGCAATGACCTCGGGGAGACCCAGTACTTC. This gives the protein CASNDLGETQYF. Looking up the rest from reference TRBV2 and TRBJ2-5 gives the full variable domain: EPEVTQTPSHQVTQMGQEVILRCVPISNHLYFYWYRQILGQKVEFLVSFYNNEISEKSEIFDDQFSVERPDGSNFTLKIRSTKLEDSAMYFCASNDLGETQYFGPGTRLLVL.

The V gene is TRBV18, the J gene TRBJ2-4, with 7 bases matching TRBD1. The V gene end was trimmed by 7 bases and the J gene end by 8 bases; junction bases not matched to a gene: 5. The CDR3 is 12 residues long. CDR1 is KGHSH and CDR2 is LQKENI in the germline V gene. The CDR3 spells CASLETGDIQYF. CDR3 nucleotide sequence: TGTGCCAGCTTAGAAACAGGGGACATTCAGTACTTC.

This clone showed up just a few times. The chain carries TRBV28 and TRBJ2-1; 16 bases map to TRBD2. The V and J ends lost 5 bases and 7 bases, in that order; junction bases with no gene match: 8. Germline V CDR1 and CDR2: MDHEN, SYDVKM. The CDR3 is 17 residues long. CDR3 residues: CASSTGLAGGPYNEQFF. In nucleotides, the CDR3 is TGTGCCAGCAGTACGGGACTAGCGGGAGGGCCGTATAATGAGCAGTTCTTC.

The chain employs TRBV6-5 and TRBJ2-7; TRBD2 matches 12 bases. This CDR3 is built from 15 residues. Germline assignment: CDR1 MNHEY and CDR2 SVGAGI. V lost 0 bases and J lost 7; bases outside the gene matches: 4. The CDR3 loop is CASSYSGLAGREQYF. The CDR3 DNA is TGTGCCAGCAGTTACTCCGGACTAGCGGGGCGGGAGCAGTACTTC.

V and J are TRBV6-5 and TRBJ2-7; TRBD1 matches 7 bases. The V and J ends lost 6 bases and 5 bases, in that order; junction bases with no gene match: 7. CDR1 and CDR2 (germline): MNHEY, SVGAGI. The CDR3 length is 13 residues. CDR3 sequence (DNA): TGTGCCAGCAGCCGAACAGGGGTTCACGAGCAGTACTTC. Translation: CASSRTGVHEQYF.

The DNA of the CDR3 is TGTGCCAGCTCAAGTAGCGGGGCCCCGAGCTCCTACAATGAGCAGTTCTTC. Translation gives CASSSSGAPSSYNEQFF. V usage is TRBV28 and J usage is TRBJ2-1, with 8 bases identical to TRBD2. The CDR3 contains 17 residues. The germline gives CDR1 MDHEN, CDR2 SYDVKM. Trimming cost V 8 bases and J 0 bases; bases outside gene matches: 12. The variable domain in full, with the rest retrieved from reference TRBV28 and TRBJ2-1, is DVKVTQSSRYLVKRTGEKVFLECVQDMDHENMFWYRQDPGLGLRLIYFSYDVKMKEKGDIPEGYSVSREKKERFSLILESASTNQTSMYLCASSSSGAPSSYNEQFFGPGTRLTVL.

The chain uses TRBV5-1 and TRBJ2-1; TRBD2 aligns across 13 bases. Germline values: CDR1 SGHRS, CDR2 YFSETQ. Trimming at V came to 0 bases and at J to 3 bases, leaving 0 bases not matched to a gene. This CDR3 spans 16 amino acids. The CDR3 nucleotides read TGCGCCAGCAGCTTGGGACTAGCGGGGGGCTACAATGAGCAGTTCTTC. Protein sequence: CASSLGLAGGYNEQFF.

The chain is built from TRBV6-4 and TRBJ1-1; a weak D match, TRBD1 (6 bases). From germline, CDR1 is MRHNA and CDR2 SNTAGT. This CDR3 has 14 residues. Trimming pared 3 bases from V and 4 bases from J, leaving 12 bases between. The DNA of the CDR3 is TGTGCCAGCAGTGAGGGAACAGGGAGCACTGAAGCTTTCTTT. It encodes CASSEGTGSTEAFF.

The genes are TRBV12-5 and TRBJ2-3; a weak D match, TRBD2 (5 bases). This CDR3 has 16 residues. Trimming removed 10 bases at V and 2 bases at J, with 22 bases between. CDR1 and CDR2 (germline): LGHNT, FRNRAP. The DNA for the CDR3 is TGTGCTACTTCCCCCCCCGAGGGAGCCCTCACAGATACGCAGTATTTT. The encoded protein is CATSPPEGALTDTQYF. Full variable domain (missing parts from reference TRBV12-5 and TRBJ2-3): DARVTQTPRHKVTEMGQEVTMRCQPILGHNTVFWYRQTMMQGLELLAYFRNRAPLDDSGMPKDRFSAEMPDATLATLKIQPSEPRDSAVYFCATSPPEGALTDTQYFGPGTRLTVL.

The gene calls are TRBV5-1 and TRBJ2-1, with 8 bases lining up with TRBD1. Germline-derived CDR1 and CDR2 are SGHRS and YFSETQ. The V gene end was trimmed by 5 bases and the J gene end by 7 bases; junction bases not matched to a gene: 8. The CDR3 covers 14 residues. This CDR3 is CASRGTGGENEQFF. The CDR3 coding sequence is TGCGCCAGCAGAGGGACAGGTGGCGAGAATGAGCAGTTCTTC.

The chain is built from TRBV11-2 and TRBJ2-3; the D is unclear. Trimming shortened V by 7 bases and J by 2 bases, and 7 bases separated the two germline ends. Germline V gene sequence: CDR1 SGHAT, CDR2 FQNNGV. The CDR3 loop spans 12 amino acids. CDR3 amino acids: CASTLYTDTQYF. The DNA of the CDR3 is TGTGCCAGCACCCTATACACAGATACGCAGTATTTT.

The chain carries TRBV7-3 and TRBJ1-1; TRBD1 might be the D (5 bases). Trimming removed 7 bases at V and 5 bases at J, with 17 bases between. This CDR3 spans 14 amino acids. Germline lookup yields CDR1 SGHTA and CDR2 FQGTGA. The CDR3: CASTRVGGKTEAFF. CDR3 coding DNA: TGTGCCAGCACCCGCGTGGGGGGTAAGACTGAAGCTTTCTTT.

The sample holds a few counts of this clone. The chain uses TRBV9 and TRBJ2-1, with 9 bases aligning to TRBD2. V lost 0 bases, J lost 0 bases, and 10 bases stayed unmatched. The V gene's germline CDR1 is SGDLS and CDR2 YYNGEE. This CDR3 region has 19 residues. DNA for the CDR3: TGTGCCAGCAGCGTAGATGGGGCGGGAGGGCCAACCTCCTACAATGAGCAGTTCTTC. It yields the protein CASSVDGAGGPTSYNEQFF.